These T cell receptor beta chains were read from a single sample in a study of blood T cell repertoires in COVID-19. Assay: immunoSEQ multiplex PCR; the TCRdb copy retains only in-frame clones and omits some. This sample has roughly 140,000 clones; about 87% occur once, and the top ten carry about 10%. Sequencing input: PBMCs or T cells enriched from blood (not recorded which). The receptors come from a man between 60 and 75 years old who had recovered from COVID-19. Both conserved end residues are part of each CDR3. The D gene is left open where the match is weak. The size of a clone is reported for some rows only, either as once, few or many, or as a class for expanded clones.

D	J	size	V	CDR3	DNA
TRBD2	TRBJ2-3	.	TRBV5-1	CASSVGGSGKQDTQYF	TGCGCCAGCAGCGTGGGTGGTAGCGGGAAGCAAGATACGCAGTATTTT
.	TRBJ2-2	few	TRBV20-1	CSASTVGANTGELFF	TGCAGTGCTAGTACCGTAGGGGCGAACACCGGGGAGCTGTTTTTT
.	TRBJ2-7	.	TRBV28	CASSFPGSYEQYF	TGTGCCAGCAGTTTCCCCGGGAGCTACGAGCAGTACTTC
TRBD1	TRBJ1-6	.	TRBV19	CASSARTGPYNSPLHF	TGTGCCAGTAGTGCCCGGACAGGGCCATATAATTCACCCCTCCACTTT
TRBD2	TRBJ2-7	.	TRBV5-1	CASSPGLAGVGEQYF	TGCGCCAGCAGCCCGGGACTAGCGGGGGTCGGCGAGCAGTACTTC
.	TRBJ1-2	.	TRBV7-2	CASSSDWWPF	TGTGCCAGCAGCTCCGACTGGTGGCCCTTC
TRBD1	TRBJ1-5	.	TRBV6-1	CASSEWTGGGNQPQHF	TGTGCCAGCAGCGAATGGACAGGGGGAGGCAATCAGCCCCAGCATTTT
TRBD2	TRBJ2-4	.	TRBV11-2	CASRGPGGKAKNIQYF	TGTGCCAGCAGGGGACCCGGGGGGAAAGCCAAAAACATTCAGTACTTC
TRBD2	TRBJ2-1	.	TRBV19	CASSISSGTYNEQFF	TGTGCCAGTAGTATTTCTAGCGGGACGTACAATGAGCAGTTCTTC
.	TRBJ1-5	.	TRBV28	CASSLVQDQPQHF	TGTGCCAGCAGTTTAGTTCAGGATCAGCCCCAGCATTTT
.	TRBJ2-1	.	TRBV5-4	CASSAEPSAHEQFF	TGTGCCAGCAGCGCGGAACCTAGTGCCCATGAGCAGTTCTTC
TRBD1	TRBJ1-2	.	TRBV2	CASTGGVGYGYTF	TGTGCCAGCACAGGGGGCGTAGGCTATGGCTACACCTTC
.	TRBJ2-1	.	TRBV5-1	CASSLGQDNEQFF	TGCGCCAGCAGCTTGGGACAGGACAATGAGCAGTTCTTC
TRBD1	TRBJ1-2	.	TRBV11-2	CASSPSGQGLLDGYTF	TGTGCCAGCAGCCCCTCCGGACAGGGCCTCTTGGATGGCTACACCTTC
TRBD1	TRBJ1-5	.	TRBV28	CASLPGQGNQPQHF	TGTGCCAGCCTACCGGGACAGGGTAATCAGCCCCAGCATTTT
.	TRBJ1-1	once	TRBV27	CASSFLDPQGMNTEAFF	TGTGCCAGCAGTTTCCTAGATCCCCAGGGAATGAACACTGAAGCTTTCTTT
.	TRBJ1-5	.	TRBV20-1	CSASRVDQPQHF	TGCAGTGCTAGTCGGGTCGATCAGCCCCAGCATTTT
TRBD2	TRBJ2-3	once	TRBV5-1	CASSLGAGGTTDTQYF	TGCGCCAGCAGCTTGGGCGCGGGGGGGACCACAGATACGCAGTATTTT
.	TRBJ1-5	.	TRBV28	CASRPGEGYQPQHF	TGTGCCAGCAGACCAGGGGAGGGATATCAGCCCCAGCATTTT
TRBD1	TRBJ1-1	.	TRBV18	CASKQGENTEAFF	TGTGCCAGCAAACAGGGGGAGAACACTGAAGCTTTCTTT
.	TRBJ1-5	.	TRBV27	CASRTGAYSNQPQHF	TGTGCCAGCAGGACAGGCGCCTATAGCAATCAGCCCCAGCATTTT
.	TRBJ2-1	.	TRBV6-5	CASSRQIYNEQFF	TGTGCCAGCAGTCGACAGATATACAATGAGCAGTTCTTC
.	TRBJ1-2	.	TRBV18	CASSFREPLYGYTF	TGTGCCAGCTCATTCAGGGAACCCCTCTATGGCTACACCTTC
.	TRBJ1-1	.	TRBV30	CACPRGRGNTEAFF	TGTGCCTGCCCGCGCGGCAGGGGGAACACTGAAGCTTTCTTT
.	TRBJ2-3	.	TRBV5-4	CASSTSRGKETDTQYF	TGTGCCAGCAGCACTTCCAGGGGCAAAGAAACAGATACGCAGTATTTT
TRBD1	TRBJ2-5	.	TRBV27	CASSQGQGSQETQYF	TGTGCCAGCAGTCAAGGACAGGGTAGCCAAGAGACCCAGTACTTC
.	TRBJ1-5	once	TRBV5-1	CASSLGQNQPQHF	TGCGCCAGCAGCTTGGGCCAGAATCAGCCCCAGCATTTT
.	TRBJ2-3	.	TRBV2	CASARFSSRTDTQYF	TGTGCCAGTGCTCGGTTTAGCTCACGCACAGATACGCAGTATTTT
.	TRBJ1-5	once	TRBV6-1	CASSEGPRNQPQHF	TGTGCCAGCAGTGAGGGGCCGCGCAATCAGCCCCAGCATTTT
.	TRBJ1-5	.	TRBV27	CASSLVGNNQPQHF	TGTGCCAGCAGTTTAGTCGGGAACAATCAGCCCCAGCATTTT
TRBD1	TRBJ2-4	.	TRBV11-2	CASSPGGQGWVQYF	TGTGCCAGCAGCCCGGGAGGACAGGGGTGGGTTCAGTACTTC
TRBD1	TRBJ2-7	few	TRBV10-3	CAISRTGASYEQYF	TGTGCCATCAGCAGGACAGGGGCCTCCTACGAGCAGTACTTC
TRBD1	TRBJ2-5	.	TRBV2	CASRVTGRETQYF	TGTGCCAGCAGAGTGACAGGGCGGGAGACCCAGTACTTC
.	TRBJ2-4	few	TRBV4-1	CASSQGSSRRDIQYF	TGCGCCAGCAGCCAAGGTTCCTCCCGCCGGGACATTCAGTACTTC
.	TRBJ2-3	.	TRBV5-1	CASSPTSTDTQYF	TGCGCCAGCAGCCCGACTAGCACAGATACGCAGTATTTT
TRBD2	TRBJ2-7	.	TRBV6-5	CASSSLTSGRTYEQYF	TGTGCCAGCAGTTCCCTGACTAGCGGGAGGACCTACGAGCAGTACTTC
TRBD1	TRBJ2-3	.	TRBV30	CACARGPADTQYF	TGTGCCTGCGCCAGGGGGCCAGCAGATACGCAGTATTTT
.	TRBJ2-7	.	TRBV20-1	CSASEELHSYEQYF	TGCAGTGCTAGTGAGGAACTACATTCCTACGAGCAGTACTTC
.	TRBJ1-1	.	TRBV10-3	CAISEGAGAFF	TGTGCCATCAGTGAAGGGGCGGGGGCTTTCTTT
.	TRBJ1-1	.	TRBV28	CASSLLGQNTEAFF	TGTGCCAGCAGTTTATTGGGCCAAAACACTGAAGCTTTCTTT